One sample yielded the 14 T cell receptor beta chains listed below, sequenced in a study of T and B cells in COVID-19 patients. From blood, roughly 250-550 ng of genomic DNA served as TRB template. TRB rearrangements were amplified by multiplex PCR with BIOMED2 TRB-A/B primers. TCRdb fed the multiplex PCR reads into MiXCR, producing one record per CDR3 protein. The table lists 14,000 to 15,000 distinct CDR3 sequences, around 30% of them singletons. The source material was blood. These receptors all come from a human donor who had recovered from COVID-19.

This clonotype came up once. The chain uses TRBV30 and TRBJ1-1; D unclear. CDR3 length equals 12 residues. The V end was cut by 0 bases, the J end by 11 bases, with 13 bases between. Germline CDR1 and CDR2: GTSNPN and SVGIG (reference sequence). The CDR3 loop reads CAWSVLAAGAFF. DNA for the CDR3: TGTGCCTGGAGTGTATTGGCGGCCGGGGCTTTCTTT.

This chain joins TRBV5-1 and TRBJ1-3, with D possibly matching TRBD1 (6 bases). The CDR3 totals 16 residues. Trimming removed 0 bases at V and 3 bases at J, with 13 bases between. Germline V gene data show CDR1 as SGHRS and CDR2 as YFSETQ. Written as DNA, the CDR3 is TGCGCCAGCAGCTTGGCCGGGGGCATCAGTGGAAACACCATATATTTT. Protein sequence: CASSLAGGISGNTIYF.

This clonotype counts as medium-sized. V usage is TRBV15 and J usage is TRBJ2-1; a weak D match, TRBD2 (5 bases). This CDR3 comprises 14 residues. V was pared by 1 base and J by 6 bases, with 10 bases between. Germline CDR1 LNHNV, CDR2 YYDKDF (reference sequence). The chain's CDR3 is CATSRVRESNEQFF. DNA of the CDR3: TGTGCCACCAGCAGAGTTAGGGAGAGCAATGAGCAGTTCTTC.

The chain joins TRBV6-5 to TRBJ1-2; no clear D. The germline CDR1 and CDR2 sequences are MNHEY and SVGAGI. Trimming pared 0 bases from V and 4 bases from J, leaving 6 bases between. This CDR3 has 13 amino acids. CDR3 amino acids: CASSYSRSYGYTF. The CDR3 region has the DNA TGTGCCAGCAGTTACTCGAGAAGCTATGGCTACACCTTC.

The rearrangement links TRBV30 to TRBJ2-1; 7 bases match TRBD2. The CDR3 consists of 14 residues. The germline gives CDR1 GTSNPN, CDR2 SVGIG (reference sequence). J lost 6 bases, V lost 5 bases, and 10 bases had no gene match. CDR3 in DNA: TGTGCCTGGGGGGGGGGGGAGAGGGGCAATGAGCAGTTCTTC. Protein: CAWGGGERGNEQFF.

This clonotype was counted only a few times. The chain joins TRBV10-3 to TRBJ2-1; no clear D. Trimming pared 1 base from V and 0 bases from J, leaving 16 bases between. The CDR3 is 18 residues long. Germline V CDR1 and CDR2: ENHRY, SYGVKD. CDR3 DNA: TGTGCCATCAGTGAGTGGGGTAGGGCTGACCGCTCCTACAATGAGCAGTTCTTC. Translation: CAISEWGRADRSYNEQFF.

The chain joins TRBV24-1 to TRBJ2-7; D is possibly TRBD1 (6 bases). V was shortened by 9 bases and J by 4 bases, with 12 bases between the two germline ends. CDR1 and CDR2 (germline): KGHDR, SFDVKD. The CDR3 has 12 residues. CDR3 in DNA: TGTGCCACCCCAGGGGCCCTATACGAGCAGTACTTC. Its translation: CATPGALYEQYF.

The CDR3 DNA follows: TGTGCCAGCAGTGGGCGGAGGCATCAGCCCCAGCATTTT. Protein: CASSGRRHQPQHF. The V call is TRBV6-1, the J call TRBJ1-5, with D uncertain. This CDR3 region has 13 residues. The germline gives CDR1 MNHNS, CDR2 SASEGT. The germline V and J ends were trimmed by 4 bases and 5 bases, with 9 bases remaining between them.

This clonotype was found many times. The rearrangement joins TRBV5-5 to TRBJ2-1; TRBD1 matches 8 bases. V gave up 4 bases and J gave up 0 bases; unmatched junction bases: 6. The CDR3 has 16 residues. Germline values: CDR1 SGHKS, CDR2 YYEKEE (reference sequence). DNA of the CDR3: TGTGCCAGCAGCCCCGCGGGACAGGACTCCTACAATGAGCAGTTCTTC. It translates to CASSPAGQDSYNEQFF.

The V and J genes are TRBV27 and TRBJ1-6, with D possibly matching TRBD1 (6 bases). Germline assignment: CDR1 MNHEY and CDR2 SMNVEV (reference sequence). V lost 11 bases and J 7 bases, leaving 15 bases between the germline ends. The CDR3 extends over 13 amino acids. CDR3 in amino acids: CARRAGENSPLHF. The CDR3 DNA sequence: TGTGCCCGGAGGGCAGGGGAGAATTCACCCCTCCACTTT.

CDR3 nucleotides: TGTGCCTGGCAAGGGGTCGGCGGCAATCAGCCCCAGCATTTT. Its protein product is CAWQGVGGNQPQHF. The chain couples TRBV30 to TRBJ1-5, with D tentatively TRBD1 (5 bases). Deletions cut 5 bases from V and 2 bases from J, with 13 bases between. CDR1 is GTSNPN, CDR2 SVGIG, per germline (reference sequence). The length of the CDR3 is 14 residues.

V is TRBV6-2 or TRBV6-3 and J is TRBJ2-7, with unresolved D. This CDR3 comprises 17 residues. V shed 0 bases and J shed 2 bases, with 17 bases lying between them. The V gene's germline CDR1 is MNHEY and CDR2 SVGEGT. CDR3: CASSYSPLGTHPYEQYF. The CDR3 DNA reads as TGTGCCAGCAGTTACTCGCCTCTGGGAACTCATCCCTACGAGCAGTACTTC.

This clonotype turned up a few times. The chain joins TRBV6-2 or TRBV6-3 to TRBJ2-3; D not certain. This CDR3 has 13 residues. The germline V and J ends were trimmed by 3 bases and 4 bases, with 8 bases remaining between them. The germline CDR1 and CDR2 sequences are MNHEY and SVGEGT. The CDR3 region is CASSYRGSDTQYF. The CDR3 region has the DNA TGTGCCAGCAGTTATAGAGGTTCAGATACGCAGTATTTT.

This clonotype was found a few times. This rearrangement joins TRBV12-3 or TRBV12-4 to TRBJ2-7, with 8 positions matching TRBD1. There are 14 residues in the CDR3. V dropped 5 bases and J dropped 6; count of bases not matched to a gene: 9. CDR3 coding DNA: TGTGCCAGCAGTACCGGGACAGGTCCCTTCGAGCAGTACTTC. This translates into CASSTGTGPFEQYF.